The sample holds a few counts of the clone carrying this T cell receptor beta chain. Antigen specificity is unknown. This specimen comes from a study of T cells in Graves' hyperthyroidism and ophthalmopathy. In the study overall: At initial diagnosis, before any treatment had begun, peripheral blood was obtained.

Diagnoses were made from clinical symptoms, serum measures (thyroxine and TRAb), thyroid ultrasound and orbital computed tomography. Broader study findings: Most thyroid clonotypes expanded above 0.001 appeared in blood too.

The CDR3 regions of TCR beta were amplified from RNA transcripts. HTBI primers were used for first-round RT-PCR of the TCR CDR3. TCRdb analysed the multiplex PCR reads with MiXCR anew, one entry per CDR3 protein. The sample carries 450,000 to 650,000 distinct CDR3 sequences, over 15% recorded once. Specimen: blood. This receptor was obtained from a woman under 30 with Graves' ophthalmopathy.

CDR3 DNA: TGTGCCAGCAGTTTATCGGCGGGGGTACATGAAAAACTGTTTTTT. The encoded protein is CASSLSAGVHEKLFF. The chain combines TRBV12-3 or TRBV12-4 with TRBJ1-4; D might be TRBD1 (5 bases). This CDR3 has 15 residues. Trimming removed 2 bases at V and 6 bases at J, with 13 bases between.